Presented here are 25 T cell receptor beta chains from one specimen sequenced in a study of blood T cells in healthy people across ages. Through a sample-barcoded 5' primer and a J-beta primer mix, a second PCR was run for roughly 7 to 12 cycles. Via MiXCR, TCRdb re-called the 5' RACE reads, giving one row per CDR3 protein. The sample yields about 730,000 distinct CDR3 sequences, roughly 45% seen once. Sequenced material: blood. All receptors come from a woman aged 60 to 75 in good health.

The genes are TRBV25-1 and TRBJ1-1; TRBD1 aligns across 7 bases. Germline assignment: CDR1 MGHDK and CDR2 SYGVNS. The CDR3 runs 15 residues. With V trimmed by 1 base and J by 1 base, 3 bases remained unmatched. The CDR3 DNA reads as TGTGCCAGCAGTGAATTGAGGACAGGGAACACTGAAGCTTTCTTT. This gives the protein CASSELRTGNTEAFF.

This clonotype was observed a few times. CDR3 sequence (DNA): TGTGCCAGCAGCCTCGGTGGGGGGAGCAAAAACATTCAGTACTTC. Residues: CASSLGGGSKNIQYF. J is TRBJ2-4 and V is TRBV7-2, with D maybe TRBD2 (6 bases). Trimming pared 5 bases from V and 3 bases from J, leaving 14 bases between. There are 15 residues in the CDR3. Germline V gene data show CDR1 as SGHTA and CDR2 as FQGNSA. Complete variable domain (other parts from reference TRBV7-2 and TRBJ2-4): GAGVSQSPSNKVTEKGKDVELRCDPISGHTALYWYRQSLGQGLEFLIYFQGNSAPDKSGLPSDRFSAERTGGSVSTLTIQRTQQEDSAVYLCASSLGGGSKNIQYFGAGTRLSVL.

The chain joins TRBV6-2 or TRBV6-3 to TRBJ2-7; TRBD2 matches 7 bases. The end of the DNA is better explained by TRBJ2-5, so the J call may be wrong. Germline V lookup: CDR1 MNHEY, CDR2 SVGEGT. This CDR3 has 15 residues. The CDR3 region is CASSGDGRIRETQYF. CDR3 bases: TGTGCCAGCAGTGGGGACGGGAGGATCCGGGAGACCCAGTACTTC.

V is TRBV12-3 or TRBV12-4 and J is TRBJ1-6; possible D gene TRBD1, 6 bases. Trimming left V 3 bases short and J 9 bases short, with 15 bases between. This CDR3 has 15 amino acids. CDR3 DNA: TGTGCCAGCAGTTTGGGGGGGGCGAATGGTTCACCCCTCCACTTT. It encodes CASSLGGANGSPLHF.

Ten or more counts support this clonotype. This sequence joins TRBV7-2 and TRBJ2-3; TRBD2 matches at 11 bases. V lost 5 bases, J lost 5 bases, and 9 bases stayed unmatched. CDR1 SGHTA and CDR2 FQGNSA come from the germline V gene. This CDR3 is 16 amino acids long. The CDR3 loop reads CASSVTSGGDVDTQYF. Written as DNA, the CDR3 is TGTGCCAGCAGCGTTACTAGCGGGGGCGACGTAGATACGCAGTATTTT.

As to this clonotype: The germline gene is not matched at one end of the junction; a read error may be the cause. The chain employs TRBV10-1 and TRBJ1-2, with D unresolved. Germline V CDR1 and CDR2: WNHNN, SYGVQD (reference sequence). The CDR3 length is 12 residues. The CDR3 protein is CASRDLSYGYTF. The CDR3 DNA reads TGCGCCAGCAGGGACCTTAGCTATGGTTACACCTTC.

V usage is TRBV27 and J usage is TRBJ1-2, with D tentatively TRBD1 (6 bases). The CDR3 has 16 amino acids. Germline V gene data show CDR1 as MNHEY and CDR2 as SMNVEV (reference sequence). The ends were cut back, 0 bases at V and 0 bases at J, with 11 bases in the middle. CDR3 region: CASSLSGGTANYGYTF. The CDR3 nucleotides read TGTGCCAGCAGTTTATCAGGGGGGACTGCTAACTATGGCTACACCTTC.

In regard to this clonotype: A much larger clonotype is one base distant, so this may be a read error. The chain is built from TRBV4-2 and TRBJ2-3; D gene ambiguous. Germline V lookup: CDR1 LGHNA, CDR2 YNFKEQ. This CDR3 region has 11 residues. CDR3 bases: TGTGCCGGCAGCCTTGAAGATACGCAGTATTTT. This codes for CAGSLEDTQYF.

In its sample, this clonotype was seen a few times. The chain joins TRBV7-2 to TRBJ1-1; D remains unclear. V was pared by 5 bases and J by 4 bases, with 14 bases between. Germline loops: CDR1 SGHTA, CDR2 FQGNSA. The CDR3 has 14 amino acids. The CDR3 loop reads CASSQAVSGTEAFF. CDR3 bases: TGTGCCAGCAGCCAAGCGGTCTCGGGCACTGAAGCTTTCTTT.

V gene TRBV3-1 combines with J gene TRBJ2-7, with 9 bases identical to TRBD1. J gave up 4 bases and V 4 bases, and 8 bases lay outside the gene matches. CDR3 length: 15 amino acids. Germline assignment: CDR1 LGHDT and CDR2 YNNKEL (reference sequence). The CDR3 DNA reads TGTGCCAGCAGCCTCGGGACAGGGTGGGATTACGAGCAGTACTTC. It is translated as CASSLGTGWDYEQYF.

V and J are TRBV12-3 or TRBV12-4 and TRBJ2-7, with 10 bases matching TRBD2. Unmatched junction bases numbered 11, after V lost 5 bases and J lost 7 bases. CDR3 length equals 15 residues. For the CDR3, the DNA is TGTGCCAGCAGTGTCGTACTAGCGGGGTTAAAAGAGCAGTACTTC. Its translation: CASSVVLAGLKEQYF.

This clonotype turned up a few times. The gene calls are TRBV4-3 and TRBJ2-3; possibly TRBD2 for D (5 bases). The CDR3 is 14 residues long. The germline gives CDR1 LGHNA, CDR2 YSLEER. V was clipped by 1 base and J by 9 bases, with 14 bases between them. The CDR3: CASSQARAGQTQYF. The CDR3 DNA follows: TGCGCCAGCAGCCAAGCGCGGGCGGGTCAGACGCAGTATTTT.

The CDR3 sequence is CASSKSGWFHNEQFF. The CDR3 bases are TGTGCCAGCAGCAAATCGGGGTGGTTCCACAATGAGCAGTTCTTC. This sequence joins TRBV21-1 and TRBJ2-1. TRBV21-1 is tagged as a pseudogene. The CDR3 contains 15 residues.

Here the CDR3 reads CASKDTGAGTDTQYF. CDR3 in DNA: TGTGCCAGCAAAGACACAGGGGCTGGCACAGATACGCAGTATTTT. The V gene is TRBV6-5, the J gene TRBJ2-3; 7 positions match TRBD1. Germline assignment: CDR1 MNHEY and CDR2 SVGAGI. After removal of 7 bases from V and 1 base from J, the junction contained 8 bases not matched to a gene. The CDR3 covers 15 residues.

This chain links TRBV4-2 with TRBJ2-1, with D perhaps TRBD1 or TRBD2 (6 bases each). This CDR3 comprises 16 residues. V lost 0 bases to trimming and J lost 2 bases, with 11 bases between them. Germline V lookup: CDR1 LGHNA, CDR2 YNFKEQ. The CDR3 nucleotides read TGTGCCAGCAGCCAAGATTGGGGGGCCCCCTACAATGAGCAGTTCTTC. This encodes CASSQDWGAPYNEQFF.

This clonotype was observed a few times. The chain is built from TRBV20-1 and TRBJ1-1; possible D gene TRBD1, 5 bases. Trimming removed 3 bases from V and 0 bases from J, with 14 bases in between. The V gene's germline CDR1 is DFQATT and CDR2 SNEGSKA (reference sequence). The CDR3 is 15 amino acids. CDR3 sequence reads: CSARNVQVMNTEAFF. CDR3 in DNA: TGCAGTGCTAGGAATGTACAGGTCATGAACACTGAAGCTTTCTTT.

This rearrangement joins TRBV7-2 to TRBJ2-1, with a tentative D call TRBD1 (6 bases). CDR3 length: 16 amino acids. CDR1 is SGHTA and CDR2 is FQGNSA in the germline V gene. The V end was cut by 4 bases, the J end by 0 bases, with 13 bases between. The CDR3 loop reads CASSYTGTLSYNEQFF. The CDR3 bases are TGTGCCAGCAGCTACACCGGGACACTCTCCTACAATGAGCAGTTCTTC.

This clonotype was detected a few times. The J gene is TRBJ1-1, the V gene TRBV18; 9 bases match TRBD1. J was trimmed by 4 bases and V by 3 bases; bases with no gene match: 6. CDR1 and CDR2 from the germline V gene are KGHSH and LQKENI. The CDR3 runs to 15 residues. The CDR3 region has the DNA TGTGCCAGCTCACCTAGGACAGGGGAGGCCACTGAAGCTTTCTTT. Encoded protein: CASSPRTGEATEAFF.

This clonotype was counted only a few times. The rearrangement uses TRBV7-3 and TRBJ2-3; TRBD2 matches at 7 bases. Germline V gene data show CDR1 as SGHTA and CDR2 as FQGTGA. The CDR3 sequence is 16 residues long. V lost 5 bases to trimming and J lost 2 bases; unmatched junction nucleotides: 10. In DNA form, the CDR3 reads TGTGCCAGCAGCGGCGACGGGGGGAGTAACACAGATACGCAGTATTTT. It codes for CASSGDGGSNTDTQYF.

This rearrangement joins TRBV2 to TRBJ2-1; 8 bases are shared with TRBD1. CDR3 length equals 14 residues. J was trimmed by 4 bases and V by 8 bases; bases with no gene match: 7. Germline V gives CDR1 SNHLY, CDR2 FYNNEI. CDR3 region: CASGGQGRYNEQFF. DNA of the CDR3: TGTGCCAGCGGAGGACAGGGAAGGTACAATGAGCAGTTCTTC.

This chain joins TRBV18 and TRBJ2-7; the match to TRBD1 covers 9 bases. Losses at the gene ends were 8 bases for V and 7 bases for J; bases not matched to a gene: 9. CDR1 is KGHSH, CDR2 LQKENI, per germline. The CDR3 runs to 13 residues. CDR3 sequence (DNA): TGTGCCAGCAGCCCGGGGACAGGGCGGGAGCAGTACTTC. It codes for CASSPGTGREQYF.

Written as DNA, the CDR3 is TGTGCCAGCAGCGGGGCGGGATCACAAGAGACCCAGTACTTC. As protein: CASSGAGSQETQYF. The chain carries TRBV9 and TRBJ2-5; weak D call: TRBD2 (6 bases). CDR1 and CDR2 from the germline V gene are SGDLS and YYNGEE. The V and J ends lost 3 bases and 2 bases respectively, with 11 bases between them. The CDR3 consists of 14 residues.

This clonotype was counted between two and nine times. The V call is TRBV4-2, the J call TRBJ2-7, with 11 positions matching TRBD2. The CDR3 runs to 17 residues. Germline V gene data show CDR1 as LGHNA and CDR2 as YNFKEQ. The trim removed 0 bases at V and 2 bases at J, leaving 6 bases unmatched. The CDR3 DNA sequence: TGTGCCAGCAGCCAAGAAACGACTAGCGGGGCTGCCTACGAGCAGTACTTC. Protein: CASSQETTSGAAYEQYF.

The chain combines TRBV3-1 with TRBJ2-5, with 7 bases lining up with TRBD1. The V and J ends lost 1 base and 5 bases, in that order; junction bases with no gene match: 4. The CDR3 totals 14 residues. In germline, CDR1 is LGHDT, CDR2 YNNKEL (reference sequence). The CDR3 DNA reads TGTGCCAGCAGCCAAGGTCCAGGGGGTGAGACCCAGTACTTC. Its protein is CASSQGPGGETQYF.

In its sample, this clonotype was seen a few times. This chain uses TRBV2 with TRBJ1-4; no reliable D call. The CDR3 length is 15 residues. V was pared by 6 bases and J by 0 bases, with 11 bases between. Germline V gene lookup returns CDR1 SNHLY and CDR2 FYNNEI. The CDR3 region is CASRATVATNEKLFF. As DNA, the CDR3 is TGTGCCAGCAGGGCGACGGTCGCAACTAATGAAAAACTGTTTTTT.